This TCR beta chain was captured in a study of blood T cell repertoires in COVID-19. Study-wide background: Acute-phase and convalescent COVID-19 samples originated in the United States, Italy and Spain.

CDR3 length equals 14 residues. The ends were cut back, 2 bases at V and 7 bases at J, with 12 bases in the middle. Germline V gene data show CDR1 as SGHKS and CDR2 as YYEKEE (reference sequence). Profiling relied on immunoSEQ multiplex PCR, and the TCRdb table lists in-frame clones only, not all of them. The sample records approximately 13,000 clones, approximately 83% being singletons. Material: peripheral blood. The chain combines TRBV5-5 with TRBJ2-2; tentatively, D is TRBD1 (6 bases). This TCR derives from a middle-aged man with active or convalescent COVID-19. This chain's CDR3 is CASSFDRSVGELFF. The DNA of the CDR3 is TGTGCCAGCAGCTTTGACAGGAGCGTCGGGGAGCTGTTTTTT.